The clone carrying this T cell receptor (beta chain) occurred once. This specimen belongs to a study of blood T cell repertoires in COVID-19. Study-level background: There were acute and convalescent COVID-19 samples, and they came from the United States, Italy and Spain. T cells, B-cell-depleted T cells, or PBMCs provided the cDNA or gDNA that served as material.

Per the authors' pipeline: Estimation of nucleated cell counts was performed using reference gene primer amplification. This table comes from immunoSEQ multiplex PCR, and its TCRdb copy is limited to in-frame clones, with some not included. V, J and clone size were drawn from that table, and D and trimming were deduced from the DNA. The data hold around 270,000 clones, with around 89% observed a single time. The ends were cut back, 2 bases at V and 5 bases at J, with 13 bases in the middle. CDR1 is SNHLY, CDR2 FYNNEI, per germline. CDR3 length: 15 amino acids. The TCR comes from a man aged 35-49 years with acute or convalescent COVID-19. V usage is TRBV2 and J usage is TRBJ1-5; tentatively, D is TRBD1 (6 bases). Sequencing was performed on peripheral blood. The DNA of the CDR3 is TGTGCCAGCAGTGAATCTATGGACAGATATCAGCCCCAGCATTTT. Protein: CASSESMDRYQPQHF. Full variable domain (remainder filled in from reference TRBV2 and TRBJ1-5): EPEVTQTPSHQVTQMGQEVILRCVPISNHLYFYWYRQILGQKVEFLVSFYNNEISEKSEIFDDQFSVERPDGSNFTLKIRSTKLEDSAMYFCASSESMDRYQPQHFGDGTRLSIL.